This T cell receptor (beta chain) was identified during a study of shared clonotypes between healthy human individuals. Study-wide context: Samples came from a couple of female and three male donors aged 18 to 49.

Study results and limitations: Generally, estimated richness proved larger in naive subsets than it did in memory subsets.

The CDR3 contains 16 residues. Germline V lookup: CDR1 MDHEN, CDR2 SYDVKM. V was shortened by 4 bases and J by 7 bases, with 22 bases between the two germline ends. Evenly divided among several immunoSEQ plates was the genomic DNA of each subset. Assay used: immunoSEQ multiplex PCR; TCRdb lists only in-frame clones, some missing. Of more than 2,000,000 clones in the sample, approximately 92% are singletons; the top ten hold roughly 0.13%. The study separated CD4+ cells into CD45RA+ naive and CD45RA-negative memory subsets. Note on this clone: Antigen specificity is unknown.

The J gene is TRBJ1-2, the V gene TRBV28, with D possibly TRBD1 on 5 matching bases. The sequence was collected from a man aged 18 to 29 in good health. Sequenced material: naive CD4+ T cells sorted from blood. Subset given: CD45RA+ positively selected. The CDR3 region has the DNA TGTGCCAGCAGTTCATACCAAGCAAGGACAAGGTTTGGCTACACCTTC. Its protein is CASSSYQARTRFGYTF.